Below, 6 T cell receptor beta chains from the same sample are listed, as sequenced in a study of T cell responses to AZD1222 COVID-19 vaccine. Using immunoSEQ multiplex PCR, the repertoire was profiled, and TCRdb retains in-frame clones only, with some absent. The sample records 130,000 or so clones, roughly nine tenths being singletons. Sequenced material: peripheral blood, taken on day 0 of AZD1222 vaccination. Receptor source: an adult in good health.

This clone was counted once. The rearrangement joins TRBV5-3 to TRBJ2-7; D call uncertain. TRBV5-3 is designated an ORF whose function remains uncertain. V shed 2 bases and J shed 4 bases, with 10 bases lying between them. This CDR3 is built from 13 residues. The CDR3 DNA reads TGTGCCAGAAGCTTACACAGAGAGTACGAGCAGTACTTC. Amino acid sequence: CARSLHREYEQYF.

The chain couples TRBV14 to TRBJ1-2; perhaps TRBD1 as D (6 bases). The germline V gene encodes CDR1 SGHDN and CDR2 FVKESK. The CDR3 is 14 amino acids. Trimming stripped 4 bases from V and 8 bases from J, with 17 bases between. The CDR3 spells CASSPPGPRGGYTF. The CDR3 DNA follows: TGTGCCAGCAGCCCCCCGGGACCCAGGGGCGGCTACACCTTC.

The chain links TRBV9 to TRBJ1-1; D remains unclear. The germline V gene has CDR1 SGDLS and CDR2 YYNGEE. With 0 bases removed from V and 1 base from J, the gap between germline ends came to 7 bases. The CDR3 runs to 14 residues. Here the CDR3 reads CASSVGPPNTEAFF. DNA of the CDR3: TGTGCCAGCAGCGTAGGGCCGCCGAACACTGAAGCTTTCTTT.

The CDR3 sequence is CASSNPGNTIYF. CDR3 nucleotide sequence: TGTGCCAGCAGTAATCCGGGAAACACCATATATTTT. This chain links TRBV28 with TRBJ1-3; the D is unclear. This CDR3 has 12 amino acids. CDR1 and CDR2 (germline): MDHEN, SYDVKM. V shed 5 bases and J shed 4 bases, with 6 bases lying between them.

The chain joins TRBV3-1 (or the pseudogene TRBV3-2) to TRBJ2-2, with 9 bases matching TRBD1. V gave up 4 bases and J gave up 5 bases; unmatched junction bases: 8. The length of the CDR3 is 16 residues. Germline-derived CDR1 and CDR2 are LGHDT and YNNKEL (reference sequence). In DNA form, the CDR3 reads TGTGCCAGCAGCCCCCGGGACAGGGTTTCAACCGGGGAGCTGTTTTTT. This translates into CASSPRDRVSTGELFF.

The CDR3 loop reads CARRLAGGNEQFF. CDR3 bases: TGTGCCAGAAGACTAGCGGGAGGCAATGAGCAGTTCTTC. The chain joins TRBV2 to TRBJ2-1; 13 bases agree with TRBD2. Germline values: CDR1 SNHLY, CDR2 FYNNEI. V shed 9 bases and J 6 bases; nucleotides not matched to a gene: 2. The CDR3 loop spans 13 amino acids.